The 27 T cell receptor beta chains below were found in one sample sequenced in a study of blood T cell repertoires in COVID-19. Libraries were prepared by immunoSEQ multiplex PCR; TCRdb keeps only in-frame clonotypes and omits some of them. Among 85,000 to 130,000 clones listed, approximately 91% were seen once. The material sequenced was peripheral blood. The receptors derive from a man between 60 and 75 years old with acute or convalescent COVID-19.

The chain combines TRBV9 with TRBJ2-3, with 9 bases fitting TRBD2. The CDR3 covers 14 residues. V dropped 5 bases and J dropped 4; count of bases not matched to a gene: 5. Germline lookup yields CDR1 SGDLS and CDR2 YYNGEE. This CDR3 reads CASSGGRGADTQYF. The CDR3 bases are TGTGCCAGCAGTGGCGGGAGGGGGGCAGATACGCAGTATTTT.

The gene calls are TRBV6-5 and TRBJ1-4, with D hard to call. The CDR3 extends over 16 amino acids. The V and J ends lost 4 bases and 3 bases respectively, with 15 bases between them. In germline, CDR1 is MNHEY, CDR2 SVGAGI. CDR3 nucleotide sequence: TGTGCCAGCAGTTCCCCCTCTGGAGGGTCTAATGAAAAACTGTTTTTT. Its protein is CASSSPSGGSNEKLFF.

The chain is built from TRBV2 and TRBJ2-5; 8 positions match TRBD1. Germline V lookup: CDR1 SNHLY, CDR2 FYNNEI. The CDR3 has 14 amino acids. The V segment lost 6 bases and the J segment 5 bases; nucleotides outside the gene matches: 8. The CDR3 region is CASSGQGSWETQYF. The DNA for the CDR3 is TGTGCCAGCAGCGGACAGGGCTCGTGGGAGACCCAGTACTTC.

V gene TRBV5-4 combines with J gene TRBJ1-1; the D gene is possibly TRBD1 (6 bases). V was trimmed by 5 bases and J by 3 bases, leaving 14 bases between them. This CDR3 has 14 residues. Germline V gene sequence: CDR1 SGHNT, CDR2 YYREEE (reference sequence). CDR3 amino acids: CASSYTAGDTEAFF. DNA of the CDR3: TGTGCCAGCAGTTATACGGCAGGGGACACTGAAGCTTTCTTT.

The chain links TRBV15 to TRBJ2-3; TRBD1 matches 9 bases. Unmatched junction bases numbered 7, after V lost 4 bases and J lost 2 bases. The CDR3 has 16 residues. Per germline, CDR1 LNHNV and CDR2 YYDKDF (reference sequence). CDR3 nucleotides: TGTGCCACCAGCATACCGGGACAGGGTGTCACAGATACGCAGTATTTT. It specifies CATSIPGQGVTDTQYF.

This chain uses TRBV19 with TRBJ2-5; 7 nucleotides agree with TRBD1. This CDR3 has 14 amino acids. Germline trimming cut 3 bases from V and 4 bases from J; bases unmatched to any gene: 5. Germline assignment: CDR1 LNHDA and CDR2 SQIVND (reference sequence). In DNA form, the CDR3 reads TGTGCCAGTAGTATTGGACAGGACTTAGAGACCCAGTACTTC. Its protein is CASSIGQDLETQYF.

Here the CDR3 reads CASSVGAAANTEAFF. CDR3 sequence (DNA): TGTGCCAGCAGCGTAGGGGCAGCGGCGAACACTGAAGCTTTCTTT. V usage is TRBV9 and J usage is TRBJ1-1; unclear D gene. This CDR3 contains 15 residues. Germline-derived CDR1 and CDR2 are SGDLS and YYNGEE. Trimming took off 0 bases at V and 1 base at J, with 10 bases between the two ends.

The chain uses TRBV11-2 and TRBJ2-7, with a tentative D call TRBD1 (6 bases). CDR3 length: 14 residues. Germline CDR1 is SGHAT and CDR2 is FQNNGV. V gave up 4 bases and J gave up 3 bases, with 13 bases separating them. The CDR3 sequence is CASSSRGNYYEQYF. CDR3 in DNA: TGTGCCAGCAGCTCCAGGGGAAATTACTACGAGCAGTACTTC.

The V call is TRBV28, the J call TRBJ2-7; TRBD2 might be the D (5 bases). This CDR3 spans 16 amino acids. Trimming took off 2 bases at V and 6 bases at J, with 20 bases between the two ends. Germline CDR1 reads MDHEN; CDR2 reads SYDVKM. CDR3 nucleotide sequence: TGTGCCAGCAGTTTAGGTTTGGGCGGGCCGTACCCCGAGCAGTACTTC. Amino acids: CASSLGLGGPYPEQYF. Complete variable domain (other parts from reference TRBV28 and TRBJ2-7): DVKVTQSSRYLVKRTGEKVFLECVQDMDHENMFWYRQDPGLGLRLIYFSYDVKMKEKGDIPEGYSVSREKKERFSLILESASTNQTSMYLCASSLGLGGPYPEQYFGPGTRLTVT.

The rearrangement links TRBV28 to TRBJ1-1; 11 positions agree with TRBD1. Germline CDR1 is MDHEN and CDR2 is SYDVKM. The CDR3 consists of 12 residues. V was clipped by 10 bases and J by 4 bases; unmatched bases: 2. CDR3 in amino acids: CATGTGGTEAFF. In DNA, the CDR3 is TGTGCCACCGGGACAGGGGGCACTGAAGCTTTCTTT.

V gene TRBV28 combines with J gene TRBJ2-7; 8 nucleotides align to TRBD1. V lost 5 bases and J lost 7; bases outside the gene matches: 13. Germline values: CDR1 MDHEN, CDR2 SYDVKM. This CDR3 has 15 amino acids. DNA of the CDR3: TGTGCCAGCAGTCCCCTCCCGACAGGGGCGGGGGAGCAGTACTTC. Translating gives CASSPLPTGAGEQYF.

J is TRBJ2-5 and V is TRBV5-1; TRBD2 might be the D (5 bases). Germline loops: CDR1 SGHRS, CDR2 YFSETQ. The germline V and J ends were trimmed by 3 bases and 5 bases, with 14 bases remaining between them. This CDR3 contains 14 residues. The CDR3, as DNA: TGCGCCAGCAGCTCGGACGGGGTAATGGAGACCCAGTACTTC. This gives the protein CASSSDGVMETQYF. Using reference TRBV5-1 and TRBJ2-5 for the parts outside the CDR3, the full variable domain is KAGVTQTPRYLIKTRGQQVTLSCSPISGHRSVSWYQQTPGQGLQFLFEYFSETQRNKGNFPGRFSGRQFSNSRSEMNVSTLELGDSALYLCASSSDGVMETQYFGPGTRLLVL.

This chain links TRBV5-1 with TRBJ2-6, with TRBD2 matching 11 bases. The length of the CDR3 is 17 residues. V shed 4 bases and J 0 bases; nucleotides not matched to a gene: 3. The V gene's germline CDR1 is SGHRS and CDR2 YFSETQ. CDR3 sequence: CASSLGTSGSGANVLTF. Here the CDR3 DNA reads TGCGCCAGCAGCCTCGGGACTAGCGGCTCTGGGGCCAACGTCCTGACTTTC.

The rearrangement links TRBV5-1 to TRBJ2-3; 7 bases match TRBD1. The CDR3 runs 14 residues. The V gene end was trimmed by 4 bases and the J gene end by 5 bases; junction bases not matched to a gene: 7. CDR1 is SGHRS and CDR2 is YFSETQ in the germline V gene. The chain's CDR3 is CASSPGQAVDTQYF. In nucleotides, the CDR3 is TGCGCCAGCAGCCCTGGACAGGCGGTAGATACGCAGTATTTT. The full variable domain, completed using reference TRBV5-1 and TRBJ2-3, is KAGVTQTPRYLIKTRGQQVTLSCSPISGHRSVSWYQQTPGQGLQFLFEYFSETQRNKGNFPGRFSGRQFSNSRSEMNVSTLELGDSALYLCASSPGQAVDTQYFGPGTRLTVL.

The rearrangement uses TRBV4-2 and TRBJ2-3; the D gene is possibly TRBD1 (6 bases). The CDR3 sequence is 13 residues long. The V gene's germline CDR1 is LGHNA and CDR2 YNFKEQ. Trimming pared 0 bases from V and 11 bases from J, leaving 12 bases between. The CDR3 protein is CASSQEALGGQYF. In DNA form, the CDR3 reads TGTGCCAGCAGCCAAGAGGCCCTAGGGGGGCAGTATTTT.

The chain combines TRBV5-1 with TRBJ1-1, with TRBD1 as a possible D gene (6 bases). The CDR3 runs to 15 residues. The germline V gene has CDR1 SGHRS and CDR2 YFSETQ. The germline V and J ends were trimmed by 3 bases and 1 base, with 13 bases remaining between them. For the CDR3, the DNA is TGCGCCAGCAGCTGGGTTCGGGACAAGAACACTGAAGCTTTCTTT. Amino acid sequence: CASSWVRDKNTEAFF.

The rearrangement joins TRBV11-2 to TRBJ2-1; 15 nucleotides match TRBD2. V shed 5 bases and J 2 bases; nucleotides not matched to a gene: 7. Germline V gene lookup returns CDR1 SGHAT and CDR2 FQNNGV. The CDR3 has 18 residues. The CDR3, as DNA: TGTGCCAGCAGCGTCGGGACTAGCGGGAGGTCAACCTACAATGAGCAGTTCTTC. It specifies CASSVGTSGRSTYNEQFF. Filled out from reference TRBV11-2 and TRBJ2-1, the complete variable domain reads EAGVAQSPRYKIIEKRQSVAFWCNPISGHATLYWYQQILGQGPKLLIQFQNNGVVDDSQLPKDRFSAERLKGVDSTLKIQPAKLEDSAVYLCASSVGTSGRSTYNEQFFGPGTRLTVL.

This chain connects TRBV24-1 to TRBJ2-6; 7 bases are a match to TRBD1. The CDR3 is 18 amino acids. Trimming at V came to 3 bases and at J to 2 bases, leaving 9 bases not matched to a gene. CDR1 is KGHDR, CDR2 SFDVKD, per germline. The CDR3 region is CATSDDRASWAGANVLTF. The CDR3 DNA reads TGTGCCACCAGTGATGACAGGGCGAGCTGGGCTGGGGCCAACGTCCTGACTTTC.

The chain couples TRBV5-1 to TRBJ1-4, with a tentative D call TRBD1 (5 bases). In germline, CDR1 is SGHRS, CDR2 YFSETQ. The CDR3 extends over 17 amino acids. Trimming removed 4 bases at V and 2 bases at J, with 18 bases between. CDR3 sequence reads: CASSRGETLDTNEKLFF. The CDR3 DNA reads TGCGCCAGCAGCCGGGGGGAGACTCTCGACACTAATGAAAAACTGTTTTTT.

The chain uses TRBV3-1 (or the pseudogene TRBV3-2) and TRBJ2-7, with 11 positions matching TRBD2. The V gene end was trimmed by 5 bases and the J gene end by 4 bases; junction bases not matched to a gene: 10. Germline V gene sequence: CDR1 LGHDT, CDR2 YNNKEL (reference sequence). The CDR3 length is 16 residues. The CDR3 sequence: CASSSRTSGSMYEQYF. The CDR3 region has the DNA TGTGCCAGCAGCTCGAGAACTAGCGGGAGCATGTACGAGCAGTACTTC.

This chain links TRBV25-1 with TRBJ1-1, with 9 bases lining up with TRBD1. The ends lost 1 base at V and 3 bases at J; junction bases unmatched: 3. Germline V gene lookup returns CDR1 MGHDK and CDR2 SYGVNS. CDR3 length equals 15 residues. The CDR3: CASSESRQGDTEAFF. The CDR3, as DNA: TGTGCCAGCAGTGAATCGAGACAGGGGGACACTGAAGCTTTCTTT.

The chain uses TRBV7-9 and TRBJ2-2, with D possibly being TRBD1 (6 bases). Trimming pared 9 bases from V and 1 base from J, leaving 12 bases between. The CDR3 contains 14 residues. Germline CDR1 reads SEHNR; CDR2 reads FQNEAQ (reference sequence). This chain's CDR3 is CASPGTLNTGELFF. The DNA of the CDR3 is TGTGCCAGTCCAGGGACACTGAACACCGGGGAGCTGTTTTTT.

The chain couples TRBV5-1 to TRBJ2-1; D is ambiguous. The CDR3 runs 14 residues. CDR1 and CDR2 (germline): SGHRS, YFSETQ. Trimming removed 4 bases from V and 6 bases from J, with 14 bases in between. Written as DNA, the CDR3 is TGCGCCAGCAGCGTAGGTACCCTAGGCAATGAGCAGTTCTTC. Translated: CASSVGTLGNEQFF. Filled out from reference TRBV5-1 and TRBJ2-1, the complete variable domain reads KAGVTQTPRYLIKTRGQQVTLSCSPISGHRSVSWYQQTPGQGLQFLFEYFSETQRNKGNFPGRFSGRQFSNSRSEMNVSTLELGDSALYLCASSVGTLGNEQFFGPGTRLTVL.

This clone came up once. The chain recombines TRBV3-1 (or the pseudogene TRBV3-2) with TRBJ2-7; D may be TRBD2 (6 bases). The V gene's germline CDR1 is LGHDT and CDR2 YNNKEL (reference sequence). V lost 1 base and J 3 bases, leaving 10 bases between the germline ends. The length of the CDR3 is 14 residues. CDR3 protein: CASSQGGLNYEQYF. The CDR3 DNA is TGTGCCAGCAGCCAAGGCGGACTAAACTACGAGCAGTACTTC.

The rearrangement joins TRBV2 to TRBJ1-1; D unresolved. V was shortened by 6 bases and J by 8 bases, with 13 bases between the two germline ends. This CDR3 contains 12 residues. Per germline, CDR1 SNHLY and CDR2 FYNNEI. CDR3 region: CASRLWGGEAFF. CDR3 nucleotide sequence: TGTGCCAGCAGACTTTGGGGAGGCGAAGCTTTCTTT.

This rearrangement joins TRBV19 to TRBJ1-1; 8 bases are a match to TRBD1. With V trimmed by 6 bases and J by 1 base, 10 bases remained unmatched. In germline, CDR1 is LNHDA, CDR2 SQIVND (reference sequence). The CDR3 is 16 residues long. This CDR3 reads CASRKDRAHENTEAFF. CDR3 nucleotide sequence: TGTGCCAGTAGGAAGGACAGGGCCCATGAGAACACTGAAGCTTTCTTT. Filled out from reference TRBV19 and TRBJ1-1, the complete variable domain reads DGGITQSPKYLFRKEGQNVTLSCEQNLNHDAMYWYRQDPGQGLRLIYYSQIVNDFQKGDIAEGYSVSREKKESFPLTVTSAQKNPTAFYLCASRKDRAHENTEAFFGQGTRLTVV.

The CDR3 protein is CASSLVRTGGREQYF. CDR3 sequence (DNA): TGCGCCAGCAGCTTGGTCCGGACAGGGGGCCGAGAGCAGTACTTC. The J gene is TRBJ2-7, the V gene TRBV5-1; 11 bases match TRBD1. The CDR3 spans 15 residues. Trimming cost V 0 bases and J 7 bases; bases outside gene matches: 6. From germline, CDR1 is SGHRS and CDR2 YFSETQ.